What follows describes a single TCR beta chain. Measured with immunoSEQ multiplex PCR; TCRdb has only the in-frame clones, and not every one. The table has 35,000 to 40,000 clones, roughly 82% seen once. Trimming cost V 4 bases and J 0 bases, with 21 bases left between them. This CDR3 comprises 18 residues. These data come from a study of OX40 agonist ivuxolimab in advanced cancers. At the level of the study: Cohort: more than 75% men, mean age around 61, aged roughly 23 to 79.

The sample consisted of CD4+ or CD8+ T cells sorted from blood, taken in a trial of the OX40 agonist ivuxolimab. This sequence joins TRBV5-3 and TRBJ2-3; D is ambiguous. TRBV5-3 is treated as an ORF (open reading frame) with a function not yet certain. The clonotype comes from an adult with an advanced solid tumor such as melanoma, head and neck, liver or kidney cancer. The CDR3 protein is CARSMDSPHYSSTDTQYF. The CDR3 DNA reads TGTGCCAGAAGCATGGATTCGCCACACTACTCCAGCACAGATACGCAGTATTTT.